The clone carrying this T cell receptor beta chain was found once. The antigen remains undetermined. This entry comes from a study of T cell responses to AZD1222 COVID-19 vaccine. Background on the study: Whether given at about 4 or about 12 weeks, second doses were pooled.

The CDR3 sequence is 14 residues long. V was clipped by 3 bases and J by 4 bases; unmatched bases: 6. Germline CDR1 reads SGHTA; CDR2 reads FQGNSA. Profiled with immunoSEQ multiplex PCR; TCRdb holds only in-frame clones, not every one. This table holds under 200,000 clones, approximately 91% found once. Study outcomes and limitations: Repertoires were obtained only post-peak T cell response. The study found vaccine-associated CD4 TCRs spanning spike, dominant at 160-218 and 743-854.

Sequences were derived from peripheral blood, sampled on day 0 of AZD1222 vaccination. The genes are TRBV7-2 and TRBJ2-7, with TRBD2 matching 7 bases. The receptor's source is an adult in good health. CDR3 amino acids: CASSLGGSEYEQYF. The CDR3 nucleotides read TGTGCCAGCAGCTTGGGCGGGAGTGAGTACGAGCAGTACTTC. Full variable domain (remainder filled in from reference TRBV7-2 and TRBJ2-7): GAGVSQSPSNKVTEKGKDVELRCDPISGHTALYWYRQSLGQGLEFLIYFQGNSAPDKSGLPSDRFSAERTGGSVSTLTIQRTQQEDSAVYLCASSLGGSEYEQYFGPGTRLTVT.